This section outlines one TCR beta chain sequence together with its context. The antigen is not known. This sample stems from a study of Ad26.COV2.S vaccination and SARS-CoV-2 variants. Study as a whole: Donor got 5x10^10 or 1x10^11 viral particles of Ad26.COV2.S. The study's findings and limits: The TCR breadth and depth analyses may have understated or missed part of the total T cell responses. After vaccination, reports described spike-specific CD8+ and CD4+ T cell responses as showing substantial breadth.

As to treatment: 19 received Ad26.COV2.S at low or high dose, single or two shots; roughly 5 received placebo; per-sample allocation not given. Vaccine and placebo recipients were sampled on day 63 after the first injection. Donor was an adult aged 18-55 years in Boston. Trimming took 4 bases from V and 8 from J; bases not matched to a gene: 11. The CDR3 length is 15 residues. Germline V gene sequence: CDR1 SGHRS, CDR2 YFSETQ. Measured with immunoSEQ multiplex PCR; TCRdb has only the in-frame clones, and not every one. The top ten hold 9.5% to 15% of the sample, which has 500,000 or so clones, 87% seen once.

Material: peripheral blood, obtained in a trial of Ad26.COV2.S vaccine versus placebo. The V and J genes are TRBV5-1 and TRBJ1-3; TRBD1 agrees at 8 bases. The clonotype was recovered from a person aged 18-65 years who received the Ad26.COV2.S COVID-19 vaccine or a placebo. The CDR3 region is CASSVGEGQVYTIYF. CDR3 DNA: TGCGCCAGCAGCGTTGGGGAGGGACAGGTCTACACCATATATTTT.